What follows are 25 T cell receptor beta chains derived from one specimen sequenced in a study of metastatic and nonmetastatic thyroid tumors. Among the patients, none had received any treatment before thyroid surgery. TCRdb called clones again from the PCR reads with MiXCR. This table holds around 22,000 clones, less than 20% found once. The specimen was adjacent normal tissue. The receptor source for this set is a male donor with papillary thyroid cancer or a benign thyroid nodule (not recorded which). Some clones in this sample may be carry-over from other donors' samples.

Many counts were recorded for this clone. This chain joins TRBV5-1 and TRBJ2-1, with TRBD2 matching over 8 bases. Germline-derived CDR1 and CDR2 are SGHRS and YFSETQ. CDR3 length: 15 residues. The ends lost 5 bases at V and 7 bases at J; junction bases unmatched: 11. This CDR3 reads CASSQAGTRNNEQFF. CDR3 nucleotide sequence: TGCGCCAGCAGTCAAGCCGGGACTAGGAATAATGAGCAGTTCTTC.

This clone was counted many times. The CDR3 nucleotides are TGTGCCAGCAGCTCGGGACGGGGTTTCTACGAGCAGTACGTC. It yields the protein CASSSGRGFYEQYV. The gene calls are TRBV7-9 and TRBJ2-7, with D perhaps matching TRBD1 or TRBD2 (5 bases each). The CDR3 is 14 amino acids. The germline V gene has CDR1 SEHNR and CDR2 FQNEAQ (reference sequence). V shed 4 bases and J shed 3 bases, with 13 bases lying between them.

This clone has at least ten counts. This chain connects TRBV6-1 to TRBJ2-3; no clear D. V lost 9 bases, J lost 3 bases, and 7 bases lay in between. Germline V gives CDR1 MNHNS, CDR2 SASEGT. There are 11 residues in the CDR3. The CDR3 sequence is CASKRTDTQYF. Here the CDR3 DNA reads TGTGCCAGTAAGAGGACAGATACGCAGTATTTT.

This clone appeared many times. The chain has TRBV5-1 and TRBJ1-5; 7 nucleotides match TRBD1. The V and J ends lost 4 bases and 3 bases, in that order; junction bases with no gene match: 4. The germline gives CDR1 SGHRS, CDR2 YFSETQ. This CDR3 spans 14 amino acids. Here the CDR3 reads CASSEGTDNQPQHF. The DNA for the CDR3 is TGCGCCAGCAGCGAAGGGACAGACAATCAGCCCCAGCATTTT. The full variable domain, completed using reference TRBV5-1 and TRBJ1-5, is KAGVTQTPRYLIKTRGQQVTLSCSPISGHRSVSWYQQTPGQGLQFLFEYFSETQRNKGNFPGRFSGRQFSNSRSEMNVSTLELGDSALYLCASSEGTDNQPQHFGDGTRLSIL.

The table lists this clone with many counts. The chain recombines TRBV20-1 with TRBJ2-4, with 11 bases fitting TRBD2. After removal of 4 bases from V and 1 base from J, the junction contained 6 bases not matched to a gene. There are 16 residues in the CDR3. Germline assignment: CDR1 DFQATT and CDR2 SNEGSKA (reference sequence). CDR3 amino acids: CSANNLAGGAKNIQYF. The CDR3 nucleotides are TGCAGTGCTAATAATTTAGCGGGAGGGGCCAAAAACATTCAGTACTTC.

The table lists this clone with many counts. The chain uses TRBV2 and TRBJ1-4; D is ambiguous. V dropped 1 base and J dropped 7 bases, with 16 bases sitting between them. The germline gives CDR1 SNHLY, CDR2 FYNNEI. The CDR3 is made up of 16 amino acids. The CDR3 protein is CASSEGWLHSGEKLFF. In DNA form, the CDR3 reads TGTGCCAGCAGTGAAGGATGGTTGCACTCCGGTGAAAAACTGTTTTTT.

Within the sample, this clone is medium-sized (0.01 to 0.1%). The CDR3 protein is CASSLGTTNTGELFF. In DNA, the CDR3 is TGTGCCAGCAGCTTAGGGACAACTAACACCGGGGAGCTGTTTTTT. V gene TRBV11-3 combines with J gene TRBJ2-2; TRBD1 might be the D (5 bases). The CDR3 length is 15 residues. V was trimmed by 1 base and J by 2 bases, leaving 8 bases between them. CDR1 is SGHNT, CDR2 YENEEA, per germline.

Sample share makes this clone medium-sized. CDR3 residues: CASSRARAETQYF. The CDR3 region has the DNA TGTGCCAGCAGTAGAGCCAGGGCGGAGACCCAGTACTTC. The V gene is TRBV2, the J gene TRBJ2-5; D is possibly TRBD1 (5 bases). Trimming took 5 bases from V and 5 from J, leaving 12 bases between them. This CDR3 is 13 amino acids long. Germline V gives CDR1 SNHLY, CDR2 FYNNEI.

This clone was seen ten or more times. The chain carries TRBV5-5 and TRBJ2-4; D assignment may be TRBD1 or TRBD2 (7 bases each). Germline CDR1 and CDR2: SGHKS and YYEKEE (reference sequence). The CDR3 runs 14 residues. Trimming took 4 bases from V and 8 from J, leaving 16 bases between them. CDR3 in amino acids: CASSPGGQRDIQYF. The CDR3 DNA sequence: TGTGCCAGCAGCCCGGGGGGACAGAGGGACATTCAGTACTTC.

This clone was seen a few times. At one end the junction does not follow the germline gene, possibly because of a read error. This chain links TRBV5-1 with TRBJ2-1; TRBD2 matches at 8 bases. Per the germline V gene, CDR1 is SGHRS and CDR2 is YFSETQ. The CDR3 spans 16 residues. CDR3 amino acids: CASSLDLAGGRGERFF. CDR3 sequence (DNA): TGCGCTAGCAGCTTGGACCTGGCGGGGGGAAGAGGCGAGCGGTTCTTC.

In its sample, this clone was seen many times. V is TRBV20-1 and J is TRBJ2-7; D may correspond to TRBD1 or TRBD2 (6 bases each). Trimming removed 0 bases at V and 6 bases at J, with 18 bases between. This CDR3 spans 15 amino acids. Germline V gives CDR1 DFQATT, CDR2 SNEGSKA (reference sequence). For the CDR3, the DNA is TGCAGTGCTAGAGATCCGGTGTCCGGGGGCGGCGAGCAGTACTTC. The encoded protein is CSARDPVSGGGEQYF.

This clone has just a few counts. The gene calls are TRBV2 and TRBJ2-7, with D possibly matching TRBD1 (6 bases). The CDR3 length is 14 residues. Trimming took off 7 bases at V and 7 bases at J, with 20 bases between the two ends. CDR1 and CDR2 from the germline V gene are SNHLY and FYNNEI. The CDR3 sequence: CASKGRRDNHEQYF. CDR3 in DNA: TGTGCCAGCAAGGGACGCAGGGACAATCATGAGCAGTACTTC.

To note about this clone: A junction end diverges from the germline sequence, so it may reflect a read error. The chain links TRBV7-3 to TRBJ1-1; 7 positions agree with TRBD1. The germline V gene has CDR1 SGHTA and CDR2 FQGTGA. This CDR3 has 15 residues. The CDR3 bases are TGTGCCAGCAGCTACTCCGGGACAGCGCGCACTGAAGCCTTCTTT. This gives the protein CASSYSGTARTEAFF.

This clone was counted many times. A much bigger clone sits one base away, suggesting this may be a read error. This chain uses TRBV6-1 with TRBJ1-2, with D maybe TRBD1 (5 bases). Germline V CDR1 and CDR2: MNHNS, SASEGT. There are 13 residues in the CDR3. Trimming shortened V by 11 bases and J by 5 bases, and 18 bases separated the two germline ends. The CDR3 sequence: CARGDPGPYGYTF. The CDR3 nucleotides read TGTGCCCGCGGGGACCCGGGCCCTTATGGCTACACCTTC.

This clone was seen ten or more times. The genes are TRBV5-1 and TRBJ2-3; 7 bases match TRBD1. Germline CDR1 is SGHRS and CDR2 is YFSETQ. V shed 2 bases, J shed 4 bases, and the junction held 7 bases outside the gene matches. There are 15 residues in the CDR3. Here the CDR3 reads CASSFDRAVADTQYF. The CDR3 DNA follows: TGCGCCAGCAGCTTTGACAGGGCCGTTGCAGATACGCAGTATTTT.

This clone was detected many times. This rearrangement joins TRBV30 to TRBJ1-4; 7 nucleotides match TRBD1. V shed 2 bases, J shed 5 bases, and the junction held 5 bases outside the gene matches. Germline V CDR1 and CDR2: GTSNPN, SVGIG (reference sequence). CDR3 size: 14 residues. CDR3 sequence (DNA): TGTGCCTGGAGTCGGACAGGCTCGAATGAAAAACTGTTTTTT. This codes for CAWSRTGSNEKLFF.

This clone was counted only a few times. V is TRBV6-1 and J is TRBJ2-7; D not resolved. The germline CDR1 and CDR2 sequences are MNHNS and SASEGT. The ends were cut back, 6 bases at V and 2 bases at J, with 14 bases in the middle. The CDR3 length is 14 residues. DNA for the CDR3: TGTGCCAGCAGCCTAAGCCGGGTGCCCTACGAGCAGTACTTC. Translation gives CASSLSRVPYEQYF.

The sample holds a few counts of this clone. In nucleotides, the CDR3 is TGCAGCGCGACGGGGGCCAACTCCTACGAGCAGTACTTC. Its protein product is CSATGANSYEQYF. This chain joins TRBV29-1 and TRBJ2-7, with D possibly called TRBD1 or TRBD2 (6 bases each). Trimming stripped 7 bases from V and 0 bases from J, with 13 bases between. CDR1 and CDR2 (germline): SQVTM, ANQGSEA. The CDR3 has 13 amino acids.

This clone qualifies as medium-sized (0.01 to 0.1%). This sequence joins TRBV19 and TRBJ1-2, with D possibly TRBD1 on 5 matching bases. The germline gives CDR1 LNHDA, CDR2 SQIVND (reference sequence). The CDR3 extends over 13 amino acids. With 6 bases removed from V and 4 bases from J, the gap between germline ends came to 12 bases. The CDR3 here is CASRGEISYGYTF. The CDR3 DNA sequence: TGTGCCAGTAGGGGGGAGATTTCCTATGGCTACACCTTC. The variable domain in full, completed from reference TRBV19 and TRBJ1-2, reads DGGITQSPKYLFRKEGQNVTLSCEQNLNHDAMYWYRQDPGQGLRLIYYSQIVNDFQKGDIAEGYSVSREKKESFPLTVTSAQKNPTAFYLCASRGEISYGYTFGSGTRLTVV.

This clone was detected many times. This may be a read error, as it is one base from a much larger clone. The chain has TRBV12-3 or TRBV12-4 and TRBJ2-3; 7 positions match TRBD1. This CDR3 contains 15 residues. CDR3 nucleotides: TGTGCCAGCACCCTCACAGGGGACGGGACAGTTACGCAGTATTTT. Its protein is CASTLTGDGTVTQYF.

The V call is TRBV6-4, the J call TRBJ2-3; TRBD1 matches 10 bases. J lost 3 bases, V lost 3 bases, and 9 bases had no gene match. The germline CDR1 and CDR2 sequences are MRHNA and SNTAGT. The CDR3 covers 17 residues. In nucleotides, the CDR3 is TGTGCCAGCAGTGATCCCCCAGGACAGGGGGTAACAGATACGCAGTATTTT. Amino acid sequence: CASSDPPGQGVTDTQYF.

The table lists this clone with many counts. J is TRBJ2-7 and V is TRBV3-1; D uncertain. The ends were cut back, 2 bases at V and 7 bases at J, with 12 bases in the middle. Germline values: CDR1 LGHDT, CDR2 YNNKEL (reference sequence). The CDR3 is 13 amino acids. CDR3 DNA: TGTGCCAGCAGCCAATTCGCTGTGAGGGAGCAGTACTTC. Amino acid sequence: CASSQFAVREQYF.

This clone was recorded many times. The chain employs TRBV19 and TRBJ2-4; 8 bases match TRBD1. Per germline, CDR1 LNHDA and CDR2 SQIVND (reference sequence). The length of the CDR3 is 17 residues. The V segment lost 10 bases and the J segment 1 base; nucleotides outside the gene matches: 15. As DNA, the CDR3 is TGTGCCACGCGTCGGACAGGGTACCCAAACGCCAAAAACATTCAGTACTTC. It encodes CATRRTGYPNAKNIQYF.

There are many counts of this clone. This chain links TRBV10-2 with TRBJ1-5, with D hard to call. Trimming removed 4 bases at V and 5 bases at J, with 9 bases between. Per the germline V gene, CDR1 is WSHSY and CDR2 is SAAADI. The CDR3 is 13 residues long. The CDR3 sequence: CASSAGNYQPQHF. The CDR3 region has the DNA TGCGCCAGCAGTGCCGGTAACTATCAGCCCCAGCATTTT.

This clone appeared many times. The chain employs TRBV5-1 and TRBJ2-5; D perhaps matches TRBD2 (6 bases). The CDR3 totals 15 residues. Germline-derived CDR1 and CDR2 are SGHRS and YFSETQ. Trimming took off 4 bases at V and 0 bases at J, with 13 bases between the two ends. The CDR3 loop reads CASSGPSVNQETQYF. Written as DNA, the CDR3 is TGCGCCAGCAGCGGGCCTAGCGTGAACCAAGAGACCCAGTACTTC. The whole variable domain, remainder taken from reference TRBV5-1 and TRBJ2-5, is KAGVTQTPRYLIKTRGQQVTLSCSPISGHRSVSWYQQTPGQGLQFLFEYFSETQRNKGNFPGRFSGRQFSNSRSEMNVSTLELGDSALYLCASSGPSVNQETQYFGPGTRLLVL.